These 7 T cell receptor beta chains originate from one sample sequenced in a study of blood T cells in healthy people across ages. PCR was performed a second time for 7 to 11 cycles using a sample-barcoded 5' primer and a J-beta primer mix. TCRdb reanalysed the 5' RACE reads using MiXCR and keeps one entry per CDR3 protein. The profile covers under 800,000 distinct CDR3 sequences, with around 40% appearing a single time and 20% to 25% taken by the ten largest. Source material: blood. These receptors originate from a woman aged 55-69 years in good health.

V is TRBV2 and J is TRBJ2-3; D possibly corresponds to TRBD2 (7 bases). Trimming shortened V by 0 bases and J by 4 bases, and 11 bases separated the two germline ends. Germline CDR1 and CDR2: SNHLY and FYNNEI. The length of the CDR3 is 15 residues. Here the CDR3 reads CASSEAGGPSDTQYF. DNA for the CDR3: TGTGCCAGCAGTGAAGCGGGGGGGCCTTCAGATACGCAGTATTTT.

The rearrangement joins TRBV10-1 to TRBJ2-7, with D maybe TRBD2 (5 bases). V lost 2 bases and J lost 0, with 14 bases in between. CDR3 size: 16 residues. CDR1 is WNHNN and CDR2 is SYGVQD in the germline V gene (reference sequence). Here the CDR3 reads CASSEDEGWSSYEQYF. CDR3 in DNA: TGCGCCAGCAGTGAGGACGAGGGTTGGAGCTCCTACGAGCAGTACTTC.

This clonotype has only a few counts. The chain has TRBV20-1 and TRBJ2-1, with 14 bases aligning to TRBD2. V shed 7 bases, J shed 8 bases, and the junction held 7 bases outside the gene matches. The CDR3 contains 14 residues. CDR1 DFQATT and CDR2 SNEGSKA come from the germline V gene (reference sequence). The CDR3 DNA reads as TGCAGTGTTGCCGGGACTAGCGGGAGTCATGAGCAGTTCTTC. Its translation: CSVAGTSGSHEQFF.

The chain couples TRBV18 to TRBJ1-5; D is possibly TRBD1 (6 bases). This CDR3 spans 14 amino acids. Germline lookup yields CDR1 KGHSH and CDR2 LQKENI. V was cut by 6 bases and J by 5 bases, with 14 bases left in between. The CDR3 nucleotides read TGTGCCAGCTCCCGGGGACAACTTGATCAGCCCCAGCATTTT. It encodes CASSRGQLDQPQHF.

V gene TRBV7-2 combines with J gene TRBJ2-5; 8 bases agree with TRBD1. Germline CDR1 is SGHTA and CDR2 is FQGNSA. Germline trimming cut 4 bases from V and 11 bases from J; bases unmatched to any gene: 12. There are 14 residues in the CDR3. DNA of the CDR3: TGTGCCAGCAGCTCTCAGGGGGCGGTCGGCGGGCAGTACTTC. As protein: CASSSQGAVGGQYF.

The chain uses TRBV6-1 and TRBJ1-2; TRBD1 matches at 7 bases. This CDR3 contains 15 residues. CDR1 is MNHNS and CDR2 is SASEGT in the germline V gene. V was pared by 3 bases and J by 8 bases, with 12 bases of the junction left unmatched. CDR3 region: CASSEDRQGVRGYTF. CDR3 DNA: TGTGCCAGCAGTGAGGACAGACAGGGAGTGAGAGGCTACACCTTC.

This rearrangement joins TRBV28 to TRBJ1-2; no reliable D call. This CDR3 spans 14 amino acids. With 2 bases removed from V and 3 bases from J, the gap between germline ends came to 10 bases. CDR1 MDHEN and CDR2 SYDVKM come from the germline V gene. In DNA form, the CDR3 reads TGTGCCAGCAGTTTAGCGGCGGATTACTATGGCTACACCTTC. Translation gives CASSLAADYYGYTF.